The table lists the clone carrying this T cell receptor beta chain with a few counts. Its antigen is unidentified. The entry originates in a study of T cell repertoires in cytomegalovirus infection. Across the whole study: Indicated by public TCR beta signatures were CMV infection and matching HLA type. Study-level points and caveats: Cumulative frequency of public TCR beta families picked out carriers of CMV plus the relevant HLA. The response measured ex vivo was dominated by TCR beta clonotypes (HLA-C-restricted and CMV-specific).

Trimming took off 3 bases at V and 2 bases at J, with 10 bases between the two ends. This CDR3 contains 15 residues. CDR1 and CDR2 (germline): MNHNS, SASEGT. TCRdb called the reads again in MiXCR, with one record for every CDR3 protein. Seen here are 750,000 to 900,000 distinct CDR3 sequences, roughly 29% observed once, and the top ten hold 13%. The sample in question was cultured CD8+ T cells from PBMCs, obtained from culture after CMV antigen stimulation. V and J are TRBV6-1 and TRBJ2-2; tentative D call: TRBD1 (5 bases). The origin of this receptor is a human donor in good health (CMV status not recorded). Some clones in this sample may be carry-over from other donors' samples. This CDR3 is CASSDWTTNTGELFF. The CDR3 bases are TGTGCCAGCAGTGATTGGACAACCAACACCGGGGAGCTGTTTTTT.